This TCR beta chain came from a study of OX40 agonist ivuxolimab in advanced cancers. With respect to this clone: What it recognizes is unknown.

This CDR3 has 17 amino acids. CDR1 and CDR2 (germline): MNHNS, SASEGT. The V gene end was trimmed by 0 bases and the J gene end by 9 bases; junction bases not matched to a gene: 14. Study findings and constraints: Averaging showed that CD8+ T cells had more expanded clones than CD4+ did. Low clonal expansion, among the lowest seen, marked partial responders at 0.1-3.0 mg/kg. The authors did not determine the antigen specificity of the expanded peripheral T cells. Among the nonresponders, some also had low normalized T-cell clonal expansion.

Produced via immunoSEQ multiplex PCR; TCRdb's table is partial and in-frame only. The sample consists of 12,000 to 15,000 clones, 65% to 80% of them appearing once. This TCR was recovered from an adult with an advanced solid tumor such as melanoma, head and neck, liver or kidney cancer. Specimen: CD4+ or CD8+ T cells sorted from blood, collected in a trial of the OX40 agonist ivuxolimab. The gene calls are TRBV6-1 and TRBJ2-1; 7 bases match TRBD2. The chain's CDR3 is CASSEALRLAANSEQFF. The CDR3 DNA follows: TGTGCCAGCAGTGAAGCGCTTAGGCTAGCGGCGAACAGTGAGCAGTTCTTC.